The 15 T cell receptor beta chains below all came from one sample that was sequenced in a study of T cell responses to AZD1222 COVID-19 vaccine. The table came from immunoSEQ multiplex PCR; TCRdb's copy has only in-frame clones and leaves some out. The repertoire holds 150,000 to 200,000 clones, with about nine tenths as singletons. Here the sequenced sample was peripheral blood, taken on day 0 of MenACWY control vaccination. Receptors originate from an adult in good health.

This chain uses TRBV4-1 with TRBJ2-7; D is unclear. CDR1 and CDR2 from the germline V gene are MGHRA and YSYEKL. Trimming pared 4 bases from V and 2 bases from J, leaving 12 bases between. The length of the CDR3 is 14 residues. The CDR3 DNA sequence: TGCGCCAGCAGCCCGTTACACGCAACCTACGAGCAGTACTTC. This gives the protein CASSPLHATYEQYF.

This sequence joins TRBV28 and TRBJ1-2, with 10 bases aligning to TRBD1. The CDR3 runs to 16 residues. The junction had 7 bases not matched to a gene; V was cut back by 6 bases and J by 0 bases. Germline V gene lookup returns CDR1 MDHEN and CDR2 SYDVKM. This CDR3 is CASRIAGTGANYGYTF. The CDR3 nucleotides read TGTGCCAGCAGGATTGCTGGGACAGGGGCTAACTATGGCTACACCTTC.

This clone was seen only a few times. The chain is built from TRBV6-1 and TRBJ1-5, with unresolved D. V shed 1 base and J shed 3 bases, with 7 bases lying between them. The V gene's germline CDR1 is MNHNS and CDR2 SASEGT. This CDR3 is built from 14 residues. CDR3: CASSEEPLNQPQHF. The CDR3 nucleotides are TGTGCCAGCAGTGAAGAACCTCTCAATCAGCCCCAGCATTTT.

The CDR3 nucleotides are TGTGCCAGCAGCCTAGTCAGGGGGAGGGAATACTCCTACGAGCAGTACTTC. As protein: CASSLVRGREYSYEQYF. V usage is TRBV28 and J usage is TRBJ2-7, with D perhaps matching TRBD1 or TRBD2 (7 bases each). V was pared by 6 bases and J by 0 bases, with 21 bases between. The CDR3 length is 17 residues. Germline loops: CDR1 MDHEN, CDR2 SYDVKM.

The rearrangement joins TRBV7-6 to TRBJ2-3, with D possibly being TRBD1 (6 bases). This CDR3 is built from 17 residues. Trimming cost V 3 bases and J 1 base, with 17 bases left between them. Germline V gene lookup returns CDR1 SGHVS and CDR2 FNYEAQ. The CDR3 is CASSFWNREVGTDTQYF. CDR3 DNA: TGTGCCAGCAGCTTCTGGAACAGGGAAGTGGGCACAGATACGCAGTATTTT.

This chain connects TRBV5-8 to TRBJ2-3, with 8 bases matching TRBD1. This CDR3 has 16 amino acids. V was pared by 0 bases and J by 1 base, with 4 bases of the junction left unmatched. CDR1 SGHTS and CDR2 YDEGEE come from the germline V gene. The CDR3 sequence is CASSLGTGPRTDTQYF. CDR3 sequence (DNA): TGTGCCAGCAGCTTGGGGACAGGGCCTCGCACAGATACGCAGTATTTT. Supplemented by reference TRBV5-8 and TRBJ2-3, the full variable domain reads EAGVTQSPTHLIKTRGQQATLRCSPISGHTSVYWYQQALGLGLQFLLWYDEGEERNRGNFPPRFSGRQFPNYSSELNVNALELEDSALYLCASSLGTGPRTDTQYFGPGTRLTVL.

V usage is TRBV11-3 and J usage is TRBJ1-1; D is perhaps TRBD1 (6 bases). The germline CDR1 and CDR2 sequences are SGHNT and YENEEA. V lost 5 bases, J lost 8 bases, and 15 bases lay in between. The CDR3 is 13 residues long. In DNA form, the CDR3 reads TGTGCCAGCAGCATTTCACAGGGAGCAGAAGCTTTCTTT. Translating it yields CASSISQGAEAFF.

The chain's CDR3 is CASSSWTRSNQPQHF. In DNA form, the CDR3 reads TGTGCCAGCAGCTCGTGGACCCGGTCGAATCAGCCCCAGCATTTT. This chain links TRBV5-6 with TRBJ1-5; D remains unclear. Germline CDR1 SGHDT, CDR2 YYEEEE. The CDR3 extends over 15 amino acids. V lost 3 bases to trimming and J lost 4 bases, with 14 bases between them.

This clone was seen a few times. V and J are TRBV30 and TRBJ1-4; TRBD1 might be the D (6 bases). The CDR3 loop spans 13 amino acids. Trimming cost V 4 bases and J 8 bases, with 14 bases left between them. Looked up from germline, CDR1 is GTSNPN and CDR2 is SVGIG (reference sequence). This CDR3 reads CAWMYQGHEKLFF. The CDR3 region has the DNA TGTGCCTGGATGTATCAGGGGCACGAAAAACTGTTTTTT.

DNA for the CDR3: TGTGCCAGCAGCTTAAACAGGGACACTGAAGCTTTCTTT. Protein sequence: CASSLNRDTEAFF. V usage is TRBV7-2 and J usage is TRBJ1-1, with a possible D match to TRBD1 (6 bases). The CDR3 consists of 13 residues. Trimming pared 2 bases from V and 3 bases from J, leaving 7 bases between. The germline V gene encodes CDR1 SGHTA and CDR2 FQGNSA.

V gene TRBV7-6 combines with J gene TRBJ1-1; D is undetermined. V gave up 1 base and J gave up 3 bases, with 12 bases separating them. Germline V lookup: CDR1 SGHVS, CDR2 FNYEAQ. This CDR3 spans 15 amino acids. This CDR3 is CASSLGSGFDTEAFF. CDR3 nucleotides: TGTGCCAGCAGCTTAGGATCCGGGTTCGACACTGAAGCTTTCTTT.

The genes are TRBV5-8 and TRBJ2-1; possibly TRBD2 for D (5 bases). The germline V and J ends were trimmed by 5 bases and 1 base, with 10 bases remaining between them. The CDR3 is 14 amino acids. Germline V lookup: CDR1 SGHTS, CDR2 YDEGEE. CDR3 sequence (DNA): TGTGCCAGCAGTGGAAAGCGGTCCTACAATGAGCAGTTCTTC. Its translation is CASSGKRSYNEQFF. The full variable domain, rest sourced from reference TRBV5-8 and TRBJ2-1, is EAGVTQSPTHLIKTRGQQATLRCSPISGHTSVYWYQQALGLGLQFLLWYDEGEERNRGNFPPRFSGRQFPNYSSELNVNALELEDSALYLCASSGKRSYNEQFFGPGTRLTVL.

The gene calls are TRBV28 and TRBJ1-1; TRBD1 might be the D (6 bases). V was cut by 5 bases and J by 5 bases, with 15 bases left in between. The V gene's germline CDR1 is MDHEN and CDR2 SYDVKM. The CDR3 length is 14 residues. CDR3 region: CASSNVGAWTEAFF. DNA for the CDR3: TGTGCCAGCAGTAACGTGGGGGCCTGGACTGAAGCTTTCTTT.

In this sample, this clone turned up a few times. The chain carries TRBV30 and TRBJ1-1, with 7 positions matching TRBD1. This CDR3 is 10 amino acids long. Germline V gives CDR1 GTSNPN, CDR2 SVGIG (reference sequence). With V trimmed by 4 bases and J by 14 bases, 7 bases remained unmatched. The CDR3 nucleotides read TGTGCCTGGACCGATACGGGACAGTTCTTT. It encodes CAWTDTGQFF.

V gene TRBV15 combines with J gene TRBJ1-2; D remains unclear. V was shortened by 3 bases and J by 3 bases, with 14 bases between the two germline ends. CDR1 and CDR2 (germline): LNHNV, YYDKDF (reference sequence). This CDR3 is 15 amino acids long. CDR3 loop: CATSSPSRGDYGYTF. In DNA, the CDR3 is TGTGCCACCAGCAGTCCATCCCGGGGTGACTATGGCTACACCTTC.